This passage covers 18 T cell receptor beta chains from one sample sequenced in a study of regulatory T cells in long-lasting Graves disease. Stated time point: newly diagnosed GD, antithyroid drugs for less than 3 months. After RNA was extracted from PBMCs, the TCR library was made from it. Combining iRepertoire HTBI primers with Arm-PCR of CDR3 regions, the authors built TCR beta libraries. TCRdb recomputed calls from the multiplex PCR reads with MiXCR, one row per CDR3 protein. The repertoire holds around 450,000 distinct CDR3 sequences, with about 16% as singletons. This same sample was also taken into another study, of T cells in Graves' hyperthyroidism and ophthalmopathy.

The sample in question was peripheral blood mononuclear cells (PBMCs), obtained at new diagnosis, from a patient treated with antithyroid drugs. These receptors were obtained from a man in his forties with Graves disease.

This clonotype showed up many times. The rearrangement joins TRBV28 to TRBJ2-6; 7 bases are a match to TRBD2. J gave up 2 bases and V 6 bases, and 16 bases lay outside the gene matches. The CDR3 totals 19 residues. Germline CDR1 reads MDHEN; CDR2 reads SYDVKM. The CDR3: CASRVGGIQRGAGANVLTF. CDR3 DNA: TGTGCCAGCAGAGTCGGCGGCATACAACGGGGGGCTGGGGCCAACGTCCTGACTTTC.

This clonotype was seen at least ten times. Sequence at one end of the junction differs from germline and may be a read error. The rearrangement links TRBV11-3 to TRBJ2-1, with 7 nucleotides matching TRBD2. The CDR3 sequence is 13 residues long. CDR1 and CDR2 (germline): SGHNT, YENEEA. The CDR3 sequence is CASSLDGGGEQFF. CDR3 in DNA: TGTGCCAGCAGCCTAGATGGGGGGGGTGAGCAGTTCTTC.

V gene TRBV7-3 combines with J gene TRBJ2-3; 9 bases match TRBD2. This CDR3 is built from 15 residues. Germline CDR1 is SGHTA and CDR2 is FQGTGA. Trimming removed 1 base from V and 6 bases from J; junction bases left unmatched: 5. Here the CDR3 reads CASSLKLAGPDTQYF. Written as DNA, the CDR3 is TGTGCCAGCAGCTTAAAACTAGCGGGCCCGGATACGCAGTATTTT.

This clonotype has only a few counts. V is TRBV3-1 and J is TRBJ1-2, with D unclear. From germline, CDR1 is LGHDT and CDR2 YNNKEL (reference sequence). V was clipped by 1 base and J by 2 bases, with 8 bases between them. The CDR3 length is 14 residues. The CDR3 sequence is CASSQGSGNYGYTF. The CDR3 DNA is TGTGCCAGCAGCCAAGGAAGCGGAAACTATGGCTACACCTTC.

The chain combines TRBV28 with TRBJ2-1; possibly TRBD1 for D (6 bases). Germline assignment: CDR1 MDHEN and CDR2 SYDVKM. The V end was cut by 5 bases, the J end by 8 bases, with 22 bases between. There are 16 residues in the CDR3. CDR3: CASSDLAGPQGHEQFF. As DNA, the CDR3 is TGTGCCAGCAGTGATTTGGCCGGCCCACAGGGCCATGAGCAGTTCTTC.

This clonotype was observed at least ten times. The chain is built from TRBV5-5 and TRBJ2-2; the D gene could be TRBD1 or TRBD2 (6 bases each). V was pared by 0 bases and J by 7 bases, with 10 bases between. The CDR3 covers 14 residues. Germline V CDR1 and CDR2: SGHKS, YYEKEE (reference sequence). The chain's CDR3 is CASSLAGAVGELFF. The CDR3 DNA follows: TGTGCCAGCAGCTTGGCGGGGGCTGTCGGGGAGCTGTTTTTT.

V is TRBV4-1 and J is TRBJ1-2; D unresolved. This CDR3 spans 15 amino acids. The germline V gene has CDR1 MGHRA and CDR2 YSYEKL. The V end lost 0 bases, the J end lost 4 bases, and 12 bases lay between the germline ends. This chain's CDR3 is CASSQDIGVVYGYTF. In DNA, the CDR3 is TGCGCCAGCAGCCAAGATATCGGGGTTGTCTATGGCTACACCTTC.

CDR3 sequence reads: CASSQTVDYGYTF. The CDR3 DNA is TGCGCCAGCAGCCAAACAGTAGACTATGGCTACACCTTC. This chain links TRBV4-3 with TRBJ1-2; no clear D gene. CDR1 is LGHNA, CDR2 YSLEER, per germline. The CDR3 length is 13 residues. The ends were cut back, 2 bases at V and 3 bases at J, with 7 bases in the middle.

The genes are TRBV4-1 and TRBJ2-1, with TRBD2 as a possible D gene (6 bases). This CDR3 is built from 14 residues. V lost 0 bases and J 12 bases, leaving 15 bases between the germline ends. The germline gives CDR1 MGHRA, CDR2 YSYEKL. The CDR3, as DNA: TGCGCCAGCAGCCAAGATCCCCCGGGGGAGGTGCAGTTCTTC. Translating it yields CASSQDPPGEVQFF.

With regard to this clonotype: A much larger clone lies one base from this, so it may be a read error. The genes are TRBV5-1 and TRBJ2-6; no firm D call. Germline CDR1 is SGHRS and CDR2 is YFSETQ. The CDR3 is 14 residues long. The CDR3 reads CASTYASGTNVLTF. The CDR3 nucleotides are TGCGCCAGCACCTACGCCTCTGGGACCAACGTCCTGACTTTC. The variable domain in full, completed from reference TRBV5-1 and TRBJ2-6, reads KAGVTQTPRYLIKTRGQQVTLSCSPISGHRSVSWYQQTPGQGLQFLFEYFSETQRNKGNFPGRFSGRQFSNSRSEMNVSTLELGDSALYLCASTYASGTNVLTFGAGSRLTVL.

This rearrangement joins TRBV5-5 to TRBJ1-6; 8 bases are shared with TRBD1. Germline CDR1 reads SGHKS; CDR2 reads YYEKEE (reference sequence). The CDR3 consists of 15 residues. V lost 4 bases, J lost 10 bases, and 10 bases stayed unmatched. The DNA for the CDR3 is TGTGCCAGCAGCGCCGGACAGGGTGGAGGATCACCCCTCCACTTT. Translated, it gives CASSAGQGGGSPLHF.

The chain carries TRBV9 and TRBJ2-2, with D unclear. The V gene lost 2 bases and the J gene lost 6 bases, with 2 bases spanning the gap. Germline CDR1 is SGDLS and CDR2 is YYNGEE. The CDR3 loop spans 11 amino acids. The CDR3 is CASSVPGELFF. DNA for the CDR3: TGTGCCAGCAGCGTTCCCGGGGAGCTGTTTTTT.

This clonotype was observed a few times. This chain links TRBV6-1 with TRBJ2-1; 11 nucleotides align to TRBD2. With 6 bases clipped from V and 10 bases from J, the junction kept 8 bases outside the gene matches. Germline CDR1 reads MNHNS; CDR2 reads SASEGT. This CDR3 has 14 amino acids. The CDR3 sequence is CASRLAGGPKEQFF. The CDR3 DNA reads TGTGCCAGCAGGTTAGCGGGAGGGCCAAAGGAGCAGTTCTTC.

This clonotype was observed many times. This sequence joins TRBV3-1 and TRBJ2-1; TRBD1 is a possible D gene (6 bases). Germline V gene lookup returns CDR1 LGHDT and CDR2 YNNKEL (reference sequence). The CDR3 consists of 14 residues. V lost 3 bases and J 6 bases, leaving 12 bases between the germline ends. The CDR3, as DNA: TGTGCCAGCAGCCAGGGGGCAAGCTGCAATGAGCAGTTCTTC. Encoded protein: CASSQGASCNEQFF.

A word on this clonotype: A much larger clonotype is one base distant, so this may be a read error. The J gene is TRBJ2-5, the V gene TRBV2; 7 positions agree with TRBD1. TRBJ2-1 matches the DNA end more closely, so the J call is doubtful. There are 12 residues in the CDR3. CDR1 and CDR2 (germline): SNHLY, FYNNEI. The CDR3 DNA sequence: TGTGCCAGCAGCATCGACAGGGTCGAGCAGTTCTTC. Its translation is CASSIDRVEQFF.

This clonotype has a count of ten or more. The rearrangement joins TRBV7-9 to TRBJ2-5; TRBD1 matches 7 bases. The CDR3 is 15 residues long. The V gene's germline CDR1 is SEHNR and CDR2 FQNEAQ (reference sequence). The V and J ends lost 6 bases and 1 base, in that order; junction bases with no gene match: 8. In DNA form, the CDR3 reads TGTGCCAGCAGTTACACAGGGGTCCCCCAAGAGACCCAGTACTTC. This sequence encodes CASSYTGVPQETQYF.

This clonotype was detected ten times or more. The V and J genes are TRBV10-3 and TRBJ2-7; 9 bases match TRBD1. CDR3 length equals 13 residues. After removal of 8 bases from V and 5 bases from J, the junction contained 7 bases not matched to a gene. The germline gives CDR1 ENHRY, CDR2 SYGVKD. CDR3 residues: CAIASTGGDEQYF. CDR3 bases: TGTGCCATCGCGAGCACAGGGGGCGACGAGCAGTACTTC.

On this clonotype: This could be a read error, since a much larger clone is one nucleotide away. No conserved phenylalanine or tryptophan ends this CDR3, so it is likely a read error. Written as DNA, the CDR3 is TGTGCCAGCAGCTTAACTAACAGCGCTGAAGCTTTCCTT. Translating it yields CASSLTNSAEAFL. This sequence joins TRBV7-3 and TRBJ1-1; D gene unclear. Trimming shortened V by 0 bases and J by 6 bases, and 8 bases separated the two germline ends. Germline lookup yields CDR1 SGHTA and CDR2 FQGTGA. The CDR3 consists of 13 residues.